The clone carrying this T cell receptor beta chain was picked up many times. The data stem from a study of T cell repertoires in cytomegalovirus infection. In the study overall: Public TCR beta signatures indicated both CMV infection and matching HLA type.

TCRdb itself ran the reads through MiXCR, one entry per CDR3 protein. The sample has hundreds of thousands of distinct CDR3 sequences; roughly 31% are singletons. Source material: PBMCs. The clonotype comes from a human donor in good health (CMV status not recorded). Some clones in this sample may be carry-over from other donors' samples.

CDR3 loop: CASSLRGGYEQYF. CDR3 DNA sequence: TGTGCCAGCAGCTTAAGGGGGGGCTACGAGCAGTACTTC. The J gene is TRBJ2-7, the V gene TRBV11-2; a weak D match, TRBD2 (7 bases). Germline CDR1 reads SGHAT; CDR2 reads FQNNGV. V dropped 2 bases and J dropped 3 bases, with 8 bases sitting between them. The CDR3 extends over 13 amino acids.